The source of this T cell receptor (beta chain) is a study of T cell responses to AZD1222 COVID-19 vaccine. CDR1 and CDR2 (germline): LGHDT, YNNKEL (reference sequence). The V end lost 0 bases, the J end lost 5 bases, and 20 bases lay between the germline ends. The CDR3 runs to 18 residues. Assay: immunoSEQ multiplex PCR; the TCRdb copy retains only in-frame clones and omits some. The data hold about 120,000 clones, with about nine tenths observed a single time. The sequence was obtained from an adult in good health. The source was peripheral blood, collected on day 0 of AZD1222 vaccination. The gene calls are TRBV3-1 (or the pseudogene TRBV3-2) and TRBJ2-1; TRBD2 might be the D (5 bases). The CDR3: CASSQERVRQEPNNEQFF. CDR3 DNA: TGTGCCAGCAGCCAAGAGAGGGTAAGGCAGGAGCCCAACAATGAGCAGTTCTTC.